This is a list of T cell receptor beta chains from one sample in a study of cytomegalovirus exposure and HLA in healthy donors. Data came from immunoSEQ multiplex PCR; TCRdb stores just in-frame clones and leaves some out. This sample yields about 150,000 clones, of which roughly 90% are seen a single time; more than 20% belongs to the top ten. Sequenced input: PBMCs. These receptors were obtained from a man between 18 and 29 years old in good health and CMV-seropositive. CDR3s leave out the opening cysteine and the closing phenylalanine or tryptophan. A row's size may be missing; if present it is once, few, many or a size class.

TRBV6-4	.	TRBJ2-3	ASSREGGSTDTQY
TRBV5-4	.	TRBJ1-3	ASRPGGSGNTIY
TRBV7-3	.	TRBJ2-3	ASTLYPSGVSSTDTQY
TRBV5-1	.	TRBJ2-1	ASSLGDLRGRGEQF
TRBV7-2	once	TRBJ2-7	ASSQREPAYEQY
TRBV18	.	TRBJ2-7	ASSRSSGSPREQY
TRBV19	few	TRBJ2-7	ASSITTSSYEQY
TRBV14	.	TRBJ1-2	ASSPLGGFDYGYT
TRBV18	once	TRBJ1-6	ASSPTGQNSPLH
TRBV4-3	.	TRBJ1-4	ASSQDLATRGNEKLF
TRBV5-1	.	TRBJ2-5	ASSLATSARQETQY
TRBV7-2	.	TRBJ1-2	ASSPAPGSSYGYT
TRBV9	once	TRBJ2-3	ASSVAPAGGTDTQY
TRBV7-2	once	TRBJ2-5	ASSLEGGGETQY
TRBV2	.	TRBJ2-3	ASSPGQGYPTDTQY
TRBV5-1	.	TRBJ2-5	ASTRGRVGQETQY
TRBV11-2	.	TRBJ2-5	ASSPSPGLAGKETQY
TRBV7-6	.	TRBJ2-7	ASTLLPEEGEQY
TRBV4-3	.	TRBJ2-7	ASSPKGHATHEQY
TRBV19	.	TRBJ2-5	ASRNFPGTDQETQY
TRBV13	.	TRBJ1-2	ASSLRGPGYT
TRBV30	once	TRBJ2-5	AWSVYSQETQY
TRBV14	.	TRBJ2-7	ASSRVSYEQY
TRBV5-4	once	TRBJ1-5	ASSLDRGPDNQPQH
TRBV27	.	TRBJ1-5	ASSQTGGGNQPQH
TRBV27	.	TRBJ2-5	ASSSGGIKETQY
TRBV5-1	.	TRBJ2-7	ASSLDGPGGEQY
TRBV15	.	TRBJ1-2	ATSRDGRVGGYT
TRBV25-1	.	TRBJ1-3	ASSATGNTIY
TRBV7-2	.	TRBJ1-2	ASSLAVERRSYGYT
TRBV7-3	.	TRBJ2-7	ASSRTSGRSDGSYEQY
TRBV4-1	.	TRBJ2-1	ASSQGRIGLAVYNEQF
TRBV28	.	TRBJ1-2	ASSLTGPGGYT
TRBV7-9	.	TRBJ2-7	ASSFGLDSYEQY
TRBV28	.	TRBJ2-6	ASSPSDRAGANVLT
TRBV21-1	.	TRBJ2-1	ASSKGVAGEHNEQF
TRBV7-9	.	TRBJ1-1	ASRPGQMNTEAF
TRBV10-2	.	TRBJ2-2	ATRRGSNTGELF
TRBV5-6	.	TRBJ2-7	ASSLAQAYEQY
TRBV2	.	TRBJ2-7	ASSEGLAGDYEQY
TRBV6-6	.	TRBJ2-7	ASNSGGLPYEQY
TRBV14	.	TRBJ1-3	ASSQDVGQLVPTIY
TRBV6-5	.	TRBJ1-2	ASRDQGARGYT
TRBV2	.	TRBJ1-2	ASSRDSYGYT